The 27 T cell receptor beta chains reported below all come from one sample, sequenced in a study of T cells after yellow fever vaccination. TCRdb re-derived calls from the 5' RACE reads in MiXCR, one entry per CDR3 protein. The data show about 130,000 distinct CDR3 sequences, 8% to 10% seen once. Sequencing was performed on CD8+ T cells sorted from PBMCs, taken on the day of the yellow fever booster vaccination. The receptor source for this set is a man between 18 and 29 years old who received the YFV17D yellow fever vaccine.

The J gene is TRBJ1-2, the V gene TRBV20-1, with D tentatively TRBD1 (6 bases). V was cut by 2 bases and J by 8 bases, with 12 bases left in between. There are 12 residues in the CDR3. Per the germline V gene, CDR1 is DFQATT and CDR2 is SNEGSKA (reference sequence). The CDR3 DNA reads TGCAGTGCTAGATTGCAGGGGCGAGGCTACACCTTC. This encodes CSARLQGRGYTF.

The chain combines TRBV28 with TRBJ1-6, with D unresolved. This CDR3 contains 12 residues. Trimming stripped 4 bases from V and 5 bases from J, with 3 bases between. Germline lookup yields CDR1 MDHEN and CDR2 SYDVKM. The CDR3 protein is CASSSDNSPLHF. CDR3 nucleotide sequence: TGTGCCAGCAGTTCGGATAATTCACCCCTCCACTTT.

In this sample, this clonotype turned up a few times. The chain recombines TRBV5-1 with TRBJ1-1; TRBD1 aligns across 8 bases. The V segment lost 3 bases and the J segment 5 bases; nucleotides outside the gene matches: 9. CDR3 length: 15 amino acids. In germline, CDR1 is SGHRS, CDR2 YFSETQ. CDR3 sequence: CASSWKTGGLTEAFF. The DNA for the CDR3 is TGCGCCAGCAGCTGGAAAACAGGGGGTTTAACTGAAGCTTTCTTT.

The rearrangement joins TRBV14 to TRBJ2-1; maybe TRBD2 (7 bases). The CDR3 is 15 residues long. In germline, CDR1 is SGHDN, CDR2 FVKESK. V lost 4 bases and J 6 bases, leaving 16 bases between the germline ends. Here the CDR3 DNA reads TGTGCCAGCAGCCTTCCCCCGGGGGGCCGCAATGAGCAGTTCTTC. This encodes CASSLPPGGRNEQFF.

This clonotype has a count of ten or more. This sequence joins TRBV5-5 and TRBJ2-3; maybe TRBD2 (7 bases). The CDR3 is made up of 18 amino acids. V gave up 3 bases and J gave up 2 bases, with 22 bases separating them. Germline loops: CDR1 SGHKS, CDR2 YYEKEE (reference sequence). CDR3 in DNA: TGTGCCAGCAGCTCCACCCGGTGGGGGGGGCTCTTCACAGATACGCAGTATTTT. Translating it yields CASSSTRWGGLFTDTQYF. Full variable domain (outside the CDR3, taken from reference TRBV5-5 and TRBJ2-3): DAGVTQSPTHLIKTRGQQVTLRCSPISGHKSVSWYQQVLGQGPQFIFQYYEKEERGRGNFPDRFSARQFPNYSSELNVNALLLGDSALYLCASSSTRWGGLFTDTQYFGPGTRLTVL.

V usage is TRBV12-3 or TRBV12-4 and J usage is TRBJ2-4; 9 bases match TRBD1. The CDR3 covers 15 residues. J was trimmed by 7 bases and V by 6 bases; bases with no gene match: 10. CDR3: CASSPPQGAGNIQYF. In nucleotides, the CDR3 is TGTGCCAGCAGCCCCCCACAGGGGGCGGGTAACATTCAGTACTTC.

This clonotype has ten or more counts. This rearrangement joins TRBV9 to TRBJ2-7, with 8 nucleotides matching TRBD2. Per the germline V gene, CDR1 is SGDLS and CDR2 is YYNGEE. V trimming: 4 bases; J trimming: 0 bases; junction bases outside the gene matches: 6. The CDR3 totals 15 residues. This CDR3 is CASSPRGALSYEQYF. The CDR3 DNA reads TGTGCCAGCAGCCCGCGGGGGGCTCTCTCCTACGAGCAGTACTTC. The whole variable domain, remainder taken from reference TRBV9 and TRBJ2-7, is DSGVTQTPKHLITATGQRVTLRCSPRSGDLSVYWYQQSLDQGLQFLIQYYNGEERAKGNILERFSAQQFPDLHSELNLSSLELGDSALYFCASSPRGALSYEQYFGPGTRLTVT.

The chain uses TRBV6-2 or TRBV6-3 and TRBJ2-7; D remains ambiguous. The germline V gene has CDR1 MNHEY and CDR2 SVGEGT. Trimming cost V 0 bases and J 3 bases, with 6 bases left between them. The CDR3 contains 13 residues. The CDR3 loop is CASSYSGYYEQYV. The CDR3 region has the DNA TGTGCCAGCAGTTACTCCGGGTACTACGAGCAGTACGTC.

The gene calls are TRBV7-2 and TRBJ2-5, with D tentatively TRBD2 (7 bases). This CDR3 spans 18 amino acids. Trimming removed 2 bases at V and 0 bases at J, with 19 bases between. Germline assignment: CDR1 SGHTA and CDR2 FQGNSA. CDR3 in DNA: TGTGCCAGCAGCTTATCTGGGGGGGCCCCACTCTACCAAGAGACCCAGTACTTC. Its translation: CASSLSGGAPLYQETQYF.

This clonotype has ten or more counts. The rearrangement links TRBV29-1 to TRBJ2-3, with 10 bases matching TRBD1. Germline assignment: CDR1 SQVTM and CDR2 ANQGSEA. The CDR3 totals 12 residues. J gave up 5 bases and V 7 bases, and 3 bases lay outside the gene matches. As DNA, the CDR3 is TGCAGCGCTGGGACAGGGGTAGATACGCAGTATTTT. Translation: CSAGTGVDTQYF.

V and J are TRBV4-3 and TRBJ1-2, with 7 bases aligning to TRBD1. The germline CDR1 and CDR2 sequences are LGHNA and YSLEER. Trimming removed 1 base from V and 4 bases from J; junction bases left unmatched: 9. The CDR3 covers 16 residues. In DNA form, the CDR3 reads TGCGCCAGCAGCCAAGCGATGTCCGACAGGGCCTATGGCTACACCTTC. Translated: CASSQAMSDRAYGYTF.

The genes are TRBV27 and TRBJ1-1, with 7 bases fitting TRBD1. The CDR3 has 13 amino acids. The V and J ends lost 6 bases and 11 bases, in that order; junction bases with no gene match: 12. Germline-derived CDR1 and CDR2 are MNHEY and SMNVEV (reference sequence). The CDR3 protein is CASSPTGWRDAFF. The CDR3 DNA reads TGTGCCAGCAGCCCGACAGGGTGGAGGGACGCTTTCTTT.

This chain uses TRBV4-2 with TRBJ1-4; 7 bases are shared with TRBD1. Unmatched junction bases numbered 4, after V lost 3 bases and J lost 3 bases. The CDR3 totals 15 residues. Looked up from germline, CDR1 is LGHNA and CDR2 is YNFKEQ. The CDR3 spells CASSHTGAPNEKLFF. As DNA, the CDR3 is TGTGCCAGCAGCCACACAGGGGCACCTAATGAAAAACTGTTTTTT.

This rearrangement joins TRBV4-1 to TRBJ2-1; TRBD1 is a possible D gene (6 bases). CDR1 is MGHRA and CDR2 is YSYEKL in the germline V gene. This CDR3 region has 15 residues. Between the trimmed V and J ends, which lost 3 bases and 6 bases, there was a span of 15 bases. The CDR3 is CASSHEGVPPNEQFF. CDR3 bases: TGCGCCAGCAGCCATGAGGGGGTACCCCCCAATGAGCAGTTCTTC.

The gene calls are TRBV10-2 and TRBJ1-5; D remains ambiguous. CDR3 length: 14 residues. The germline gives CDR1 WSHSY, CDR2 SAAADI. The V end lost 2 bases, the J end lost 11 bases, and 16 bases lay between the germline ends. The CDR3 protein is CASSETSRRSAQHF. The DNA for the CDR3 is TGCGCCAGCAGTGAGACATCCCGGCGATCAGCCCAGCATTTT.

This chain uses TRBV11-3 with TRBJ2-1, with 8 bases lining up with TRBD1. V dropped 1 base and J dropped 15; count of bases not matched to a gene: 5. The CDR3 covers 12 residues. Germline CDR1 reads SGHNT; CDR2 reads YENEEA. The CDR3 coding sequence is TGTGCCAGCAGCTTAGGAGGACAGGGACTGTTCTTC. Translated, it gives CASSLGGQGLFF. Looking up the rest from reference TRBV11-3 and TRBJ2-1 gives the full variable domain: EAGVVQSPRYKIIEKKQPVAFWCNPISGHNTLYWYLQNLGQGPELLIRYENEEAVDDSQLPKDRFSAERLKGVDSTLKIQPAELGDSAVYLCASSLGGQGLFFGPGTRLTVL.

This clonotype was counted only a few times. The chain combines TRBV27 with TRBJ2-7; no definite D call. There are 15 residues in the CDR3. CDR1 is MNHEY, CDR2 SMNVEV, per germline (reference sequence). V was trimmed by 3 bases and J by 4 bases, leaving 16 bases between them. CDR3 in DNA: TGTGCCAGCAGTTTTACAGCTTCTCCCAGTTACGAGCAGTACGTC. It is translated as CASSFTASPSYEQYV.

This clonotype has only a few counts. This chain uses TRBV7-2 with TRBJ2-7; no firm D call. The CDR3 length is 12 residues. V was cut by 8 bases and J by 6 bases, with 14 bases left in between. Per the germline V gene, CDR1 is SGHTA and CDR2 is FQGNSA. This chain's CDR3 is CASGPGFIEQYF. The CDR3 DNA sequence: TGTGCCAGCGGTCCGGGTTTTATCGAGCAGTACTTC.

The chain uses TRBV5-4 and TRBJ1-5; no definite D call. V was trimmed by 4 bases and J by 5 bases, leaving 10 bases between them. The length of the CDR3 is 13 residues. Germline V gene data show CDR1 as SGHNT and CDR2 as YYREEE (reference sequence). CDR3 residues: CASSKEGHQPQHF. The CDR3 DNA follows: TGTGCCAGCAGCAAGGAGGGCCATCAGCCCCAGCATTTT.

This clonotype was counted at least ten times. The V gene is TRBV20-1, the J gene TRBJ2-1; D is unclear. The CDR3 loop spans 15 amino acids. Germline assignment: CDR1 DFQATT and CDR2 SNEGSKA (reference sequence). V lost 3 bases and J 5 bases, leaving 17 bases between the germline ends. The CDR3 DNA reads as TGCAGTGCTAGTGACCCGAGGCTTTCTGACAATGAGCAGTTCTTC. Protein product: CSASDPRLSDNEQFF.

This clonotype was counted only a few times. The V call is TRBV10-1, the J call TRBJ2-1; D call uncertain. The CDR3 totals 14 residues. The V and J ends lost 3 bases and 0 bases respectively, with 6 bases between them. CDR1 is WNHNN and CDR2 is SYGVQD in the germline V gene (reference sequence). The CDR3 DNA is TGCGCCAGCAGTGAAGGGCCCTCCTACAATGAGCAGTTCTTC. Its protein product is CASSEGPSYNEQFF.

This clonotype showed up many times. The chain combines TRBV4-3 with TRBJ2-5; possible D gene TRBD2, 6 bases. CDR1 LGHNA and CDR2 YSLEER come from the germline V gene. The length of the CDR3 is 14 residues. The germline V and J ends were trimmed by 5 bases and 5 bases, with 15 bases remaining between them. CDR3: CASSSGAGRETQYF. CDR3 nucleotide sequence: TGCGCCAGCAGCTCGGGAGCCGGGCGGGAGACCCAGTACTTC.

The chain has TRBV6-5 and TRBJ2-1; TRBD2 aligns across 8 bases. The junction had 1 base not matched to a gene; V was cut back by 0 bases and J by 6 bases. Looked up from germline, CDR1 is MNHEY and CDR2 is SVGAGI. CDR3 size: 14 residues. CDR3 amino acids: CASSYSGGANEQFF. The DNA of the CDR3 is TGTGCCAGCAGTTACTCCGGGGGGGCCAATGAGCAGTTCTTC.

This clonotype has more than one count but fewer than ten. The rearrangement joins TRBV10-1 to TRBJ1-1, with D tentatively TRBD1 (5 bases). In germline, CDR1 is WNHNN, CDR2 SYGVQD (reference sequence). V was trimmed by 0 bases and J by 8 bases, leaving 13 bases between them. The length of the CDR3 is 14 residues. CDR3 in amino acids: CASSESGDRREAFF. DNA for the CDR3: TGCGCCAGCAGTGAGTCTGGAGACAGACGAGAAGCTTTCTTT.

The CDR3 coding sequence is TGTGCCAGCAGTGGACCCCTAGCGGCTAAAGAGACCCAGTACTTC. Protein sequence: CASSGPLAAKETQYF. This chain links TRBV6-5 with TRBJ2-5; 7 bases are shared with TRBD2. Germline CDR1 is MNHEY and CDR2 is SVGAGI. There are 15 residues in the CDR3. The V segment lost 5 bases and the J segment 3 bases; nucleotides outside the gene matches: 9.

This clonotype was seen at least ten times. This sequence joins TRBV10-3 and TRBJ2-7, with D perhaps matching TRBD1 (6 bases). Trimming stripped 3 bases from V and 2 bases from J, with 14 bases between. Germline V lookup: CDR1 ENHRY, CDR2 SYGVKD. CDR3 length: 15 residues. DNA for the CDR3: TGTGCCATCAGTGACCCGGGACAATACCCCTACGAGCAGTACGTC. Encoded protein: CAISDPGQYPYEQYV.

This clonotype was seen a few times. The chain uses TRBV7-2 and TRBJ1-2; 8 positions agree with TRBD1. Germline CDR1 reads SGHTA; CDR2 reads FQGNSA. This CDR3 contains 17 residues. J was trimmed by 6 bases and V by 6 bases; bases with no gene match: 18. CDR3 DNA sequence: TGTGCCAGCAGTATGACCGGGACAGGCTCAGTCTGGGATGGCTACACCTTC. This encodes CASSMTGTGSVWDGYTF.